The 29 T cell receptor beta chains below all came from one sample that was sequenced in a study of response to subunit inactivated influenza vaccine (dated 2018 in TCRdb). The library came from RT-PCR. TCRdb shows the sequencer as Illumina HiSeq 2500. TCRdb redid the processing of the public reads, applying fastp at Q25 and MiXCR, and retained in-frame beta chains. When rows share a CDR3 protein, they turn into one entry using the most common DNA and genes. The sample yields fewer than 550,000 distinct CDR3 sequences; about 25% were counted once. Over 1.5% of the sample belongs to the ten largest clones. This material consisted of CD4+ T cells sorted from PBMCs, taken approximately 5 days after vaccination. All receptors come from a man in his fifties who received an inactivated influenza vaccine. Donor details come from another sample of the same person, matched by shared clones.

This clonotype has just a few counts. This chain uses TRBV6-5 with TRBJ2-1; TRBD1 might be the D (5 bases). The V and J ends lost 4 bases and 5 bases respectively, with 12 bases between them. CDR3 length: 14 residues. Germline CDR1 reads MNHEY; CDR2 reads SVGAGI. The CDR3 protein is CASSWGTGNNEQFF. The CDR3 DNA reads TGTGCCAGCAGTTGGGGCACCGGAAACAATGAGCAGTTCTTC.

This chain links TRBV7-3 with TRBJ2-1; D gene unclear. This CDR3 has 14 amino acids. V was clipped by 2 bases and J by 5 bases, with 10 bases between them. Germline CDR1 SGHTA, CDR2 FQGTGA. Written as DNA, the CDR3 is TGTGCCAGCAGCTTAGGTGGGTCTGACAATGAGCAGTTCTTC. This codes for CASSLGGSDNEQFF.

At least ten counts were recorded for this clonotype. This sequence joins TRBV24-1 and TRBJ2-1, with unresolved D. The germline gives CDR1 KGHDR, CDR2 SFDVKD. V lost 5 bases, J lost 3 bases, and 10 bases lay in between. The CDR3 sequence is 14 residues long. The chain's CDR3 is CATSARPLYNEQFF. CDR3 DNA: TGTGCCACCAGTGCACGGCCCCTCTACAATGAGCAGTTCTTC.

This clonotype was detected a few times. This CDR3 reads CASSLAGVSAEQYF. The CDR3 DNA sequence: TGCGCCAGCAGCTTGGCAGGGGTTTCGGCCGAGCAGTACTTC. V usage is TRBV5-1 and J usage is TRBJ2-7; maybe TRBD1 (6 bases). The germline gives CDR1 SGHRS, CDR2 YFSETQ. The CDR3 is 14 residues long. Trimming took 0 bases from V and 6 from J, leaving 13 bases between them.

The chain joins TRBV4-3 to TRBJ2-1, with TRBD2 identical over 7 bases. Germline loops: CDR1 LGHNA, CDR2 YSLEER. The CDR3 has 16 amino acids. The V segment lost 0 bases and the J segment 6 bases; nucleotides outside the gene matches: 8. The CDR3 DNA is TGCGCCAGCAGCCAAGAACTTCGGGCGGGGGTCAATGAGCAGTTCTTC. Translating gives CASSQELRAGVNEQFF.

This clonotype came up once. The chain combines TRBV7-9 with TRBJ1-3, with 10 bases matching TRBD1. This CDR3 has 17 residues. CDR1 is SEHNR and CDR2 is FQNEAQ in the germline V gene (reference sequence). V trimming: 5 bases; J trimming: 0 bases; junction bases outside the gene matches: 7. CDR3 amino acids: CASSDRTGGNSGNTIYF. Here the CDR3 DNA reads TGTGCCAGCAGCGACCGGACAGGGGGAAACTCTGGAAACACCATATATTTT.

CDR3 nucleotides: TGTGCCAGCAGCTCTTTCTCCGAGCAGTACTTC. Protein sequence: CASSSFSEQYF. The rearrangement links TRBV7-9 to TRBJ2-7, with D unresolved. Germline V gene lookup returns CDR1 SEHNR and CDR2 FQNEAQ (reference sequence). V was cut by 4 bases and J by 6 bases, with 7 bases left in between. The CDR3 loop spans 11 amino acids.

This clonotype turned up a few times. The CDR3 reads CASSQGPRGEQYF. Written as DNA, the CDR3 is TGTGCCAGCAGCCAAGGTCCCAGGGGCGAGCAGTACTTC. This chain links TRBV3-1 with TRBJ2-7; tentative D call: TRBD1 (6 bases). This CDR3 is built from 13 residues. V gave up 1 base and J gave up 6 bases, with 10 bases separating them. Germline lookup yields CDR1 LGHDT and CDR2 YNNKEL (reference sequence).

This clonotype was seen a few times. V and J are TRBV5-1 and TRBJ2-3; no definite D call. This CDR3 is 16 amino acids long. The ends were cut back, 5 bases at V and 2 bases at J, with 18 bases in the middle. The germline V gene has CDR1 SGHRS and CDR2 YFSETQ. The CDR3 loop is CASRPGASSLTDTQYF. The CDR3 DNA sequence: TGCGCCAGCAGGCCAGGCGCCAGCTCACTCACAGATACGCAGTATTTT.

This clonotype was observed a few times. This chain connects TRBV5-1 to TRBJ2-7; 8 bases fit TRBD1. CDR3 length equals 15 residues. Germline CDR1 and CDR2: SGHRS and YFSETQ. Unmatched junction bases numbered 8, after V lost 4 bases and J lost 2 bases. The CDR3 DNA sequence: TGCGCCAGCAGCCGAGGACAGGGTTACACCTACGAGCAGTACTTC. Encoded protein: CASSRGQGYTYEQYF. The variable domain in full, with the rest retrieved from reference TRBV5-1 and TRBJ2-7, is KAGVTQTPRYLIKTRGQQVTLSCSPISGHRSVSWYQQTPGQGLQFLFEYFSETQRNKGNFPGRFSGRQFSNSRSEMNVSTLELGDSALYLCASSRGQGYTYEQYFGPGTRLTVT.

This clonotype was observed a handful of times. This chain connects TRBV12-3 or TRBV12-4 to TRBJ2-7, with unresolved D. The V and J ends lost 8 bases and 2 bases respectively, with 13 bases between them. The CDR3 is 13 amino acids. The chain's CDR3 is CASQLDGPYEQYF. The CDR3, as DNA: TGTGCCAGCCAGCTTGACGGACCCTACGAGCAGTACTTC.

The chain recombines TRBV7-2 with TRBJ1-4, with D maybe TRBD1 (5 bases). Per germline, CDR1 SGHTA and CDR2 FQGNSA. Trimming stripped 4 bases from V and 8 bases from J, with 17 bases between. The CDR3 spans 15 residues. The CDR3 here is CASSSSKGAEEKLFF. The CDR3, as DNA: TGTGCCAGCAGCTCCAGTAAAGGGGCAGAAGAAAAACTGTTTTTT.

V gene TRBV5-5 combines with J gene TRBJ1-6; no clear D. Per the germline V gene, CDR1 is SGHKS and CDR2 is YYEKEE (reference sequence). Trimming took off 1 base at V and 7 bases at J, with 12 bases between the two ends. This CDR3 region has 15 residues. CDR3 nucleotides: TGTGCCAGCAGCTTGCGTGCAGGATCGAATTCACCCCTCCACTTT. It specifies CASSLRAGSNSPLHF. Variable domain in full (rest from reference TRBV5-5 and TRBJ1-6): DAGVTQSPTHLIKTRGQQVTLRCSPISGHKSVSWYQQVLGQGPQFIFQYYEKEERGRGNFPDRFSARQFPNYSSELNVNALLLGDSALYLCASSLRAGSNSPLHFGNGTRLTVT.

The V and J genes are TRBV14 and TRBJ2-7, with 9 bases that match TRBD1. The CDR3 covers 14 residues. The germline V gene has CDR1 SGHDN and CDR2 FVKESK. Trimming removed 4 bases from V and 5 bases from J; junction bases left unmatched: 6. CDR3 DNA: TGTGCCAGCAGCCGAGGGACAGGGTGGGACGAGCAGTACTTC. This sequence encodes CASSRGTGWDEQYF.

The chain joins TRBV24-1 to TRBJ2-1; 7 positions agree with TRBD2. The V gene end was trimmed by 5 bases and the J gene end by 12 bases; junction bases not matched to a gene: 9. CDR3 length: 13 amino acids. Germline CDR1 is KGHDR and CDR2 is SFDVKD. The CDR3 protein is CATSGPPTSRQFF. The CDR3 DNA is TGTGCCACCAGTGGACCCCCGACTAGCAGGCAGTTCTTC.

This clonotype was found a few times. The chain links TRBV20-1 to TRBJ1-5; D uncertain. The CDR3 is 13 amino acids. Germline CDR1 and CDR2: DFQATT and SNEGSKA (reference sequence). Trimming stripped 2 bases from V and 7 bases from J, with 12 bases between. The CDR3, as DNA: TGCAGTGCTAGAACGGGCAGCGGGCAGCCCCAGCATTTT. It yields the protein CSARTGSGQPQHF.

This CDR3 reads CAIRGTGVRETQYF. The CDR3 DNA reads TGTGCCATCAGGGGGACAGGCGTGAGAGAGACCCAGTACTTC. The V gene is TRBV10-3, the J gene TRBJ2-5, with TRBD1 identical over 8 bases. CDR1 and CDR2 (germline): ENHRY, SYGVKD. Germline trimming cut 6 bases from V and 4 bases from J; bases unmatched to any gene: 7. The CDR3 covers 14 residues.

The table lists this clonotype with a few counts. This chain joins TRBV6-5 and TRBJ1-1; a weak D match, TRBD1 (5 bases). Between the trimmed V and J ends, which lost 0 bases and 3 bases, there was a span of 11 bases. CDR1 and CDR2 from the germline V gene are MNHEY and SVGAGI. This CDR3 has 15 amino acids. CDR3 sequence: CASSYSWGIDTEAFF. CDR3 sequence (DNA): TGTGCCAGCAGTTACTCGTGGGGGATCGACACTGAAGCTTTCTTT.

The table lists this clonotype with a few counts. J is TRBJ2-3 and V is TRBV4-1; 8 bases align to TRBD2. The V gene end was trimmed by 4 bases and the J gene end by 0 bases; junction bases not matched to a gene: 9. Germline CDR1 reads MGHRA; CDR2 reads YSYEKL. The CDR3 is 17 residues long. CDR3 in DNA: TGCGCCAGCAGCCGTAGCGGGGCCTCACCTAGCACAGATACGCAGTATTTT. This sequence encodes CASSRSGASPSTDTQYF.

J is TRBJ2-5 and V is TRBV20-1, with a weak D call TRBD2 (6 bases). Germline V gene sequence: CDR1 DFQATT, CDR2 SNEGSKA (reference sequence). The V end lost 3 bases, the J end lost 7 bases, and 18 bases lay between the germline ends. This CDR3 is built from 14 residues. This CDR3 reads CSASGGSSRGTQYF. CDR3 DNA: TGCAGTGCTAGTGGAGGGTCCAGCCGGGGGACCCAGTACTTC.

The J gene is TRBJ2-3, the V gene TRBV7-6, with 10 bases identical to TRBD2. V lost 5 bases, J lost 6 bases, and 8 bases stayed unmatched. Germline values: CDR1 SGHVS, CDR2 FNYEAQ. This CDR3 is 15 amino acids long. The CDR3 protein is CASSLTLAGSDTQYF. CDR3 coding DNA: TGTGCCAGCAGCCTAACACTAGCGGGATCTGATACGCAGTATTTT.

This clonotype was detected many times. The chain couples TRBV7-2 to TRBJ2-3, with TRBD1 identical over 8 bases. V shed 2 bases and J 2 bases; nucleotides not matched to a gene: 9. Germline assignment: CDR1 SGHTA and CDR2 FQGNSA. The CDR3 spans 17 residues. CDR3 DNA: TGTGCCAGCAGCTTAAGCCCCGGACAGGGTTCCACAGATACGCAGTATTTT. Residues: CASSLSPGQGSTDTQYF.

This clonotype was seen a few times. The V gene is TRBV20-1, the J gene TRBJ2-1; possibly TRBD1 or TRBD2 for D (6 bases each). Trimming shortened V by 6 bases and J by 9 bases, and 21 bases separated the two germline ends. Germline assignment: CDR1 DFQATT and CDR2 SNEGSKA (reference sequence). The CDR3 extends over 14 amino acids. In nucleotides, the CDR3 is TGCAGTGCCCCCAGTGGGGGGCAGGTTGGTGAGCAGTTCTTC. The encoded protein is CSAPSGGQVGEQFF.

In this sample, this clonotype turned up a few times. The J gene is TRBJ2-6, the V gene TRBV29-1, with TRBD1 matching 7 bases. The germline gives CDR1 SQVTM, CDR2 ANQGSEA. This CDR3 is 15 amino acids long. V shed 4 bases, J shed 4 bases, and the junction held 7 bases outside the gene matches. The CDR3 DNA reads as TGCAGCGTTGGTGCAGGGACAGTCGGGGCCAACGTCCTGACTTTC. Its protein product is CSVGAGTVGANVLTF.

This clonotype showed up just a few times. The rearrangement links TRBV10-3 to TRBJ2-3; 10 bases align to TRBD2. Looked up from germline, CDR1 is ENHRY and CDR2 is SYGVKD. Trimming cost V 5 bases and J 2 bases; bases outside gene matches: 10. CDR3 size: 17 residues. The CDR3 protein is CAISPYAGTSVTDTQYF. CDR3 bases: TGTGCCATCAGTCCGTACGCCGGGACTAGCGTCACAGATACGCAGTATTTT.

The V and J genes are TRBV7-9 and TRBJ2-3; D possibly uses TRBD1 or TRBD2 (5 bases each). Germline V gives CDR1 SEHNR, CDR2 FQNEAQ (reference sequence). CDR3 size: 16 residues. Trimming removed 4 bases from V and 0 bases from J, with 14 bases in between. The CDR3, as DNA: TGTGCCAGCAGCTCAGGGCGGGCAACTAGCACAGATACGCAGTATTTT. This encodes CASSSGRATSTDTQYF.

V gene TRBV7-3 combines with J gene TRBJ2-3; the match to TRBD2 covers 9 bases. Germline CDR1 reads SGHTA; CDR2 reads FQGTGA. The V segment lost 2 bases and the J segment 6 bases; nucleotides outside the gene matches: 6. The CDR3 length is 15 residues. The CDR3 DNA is TGTGCCAGCAGCTTATTGCCTAGCGGGATTGATACGCAGTATTTT. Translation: CASSLLPSGIDTQYF.

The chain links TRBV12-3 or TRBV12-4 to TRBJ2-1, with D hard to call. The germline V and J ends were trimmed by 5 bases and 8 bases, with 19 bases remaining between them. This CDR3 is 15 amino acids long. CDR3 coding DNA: TGTGCCAGCAGTCCTTCGCTTCTCTCGGTGGATGAGCAGTTCTTC. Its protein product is CASSPSLLSVDEQFF.

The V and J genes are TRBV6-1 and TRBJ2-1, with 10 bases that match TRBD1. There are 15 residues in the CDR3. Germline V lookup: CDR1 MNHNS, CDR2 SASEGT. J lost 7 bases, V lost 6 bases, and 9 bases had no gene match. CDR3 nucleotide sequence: TGTGCCAGCAGACCTCTGGACAGGGGGGGTAATGAGCAGTTCTTC. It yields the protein CASRPLDRGGNEQFF.